The following is a TCR beta chain sequence with its context. The data were taken from a study of T cell responses to AZD1222 COVID-19 vaccine. The CDR3 runs to 14 residues. From germline, CDR1 is MNHEY and CDR2 SVGEGT. The V segment lost 5 bases and the J segment 4 bases; nucleotides outside the gene matches: 2. TCRdb's table, derived via immunoSEQ multiplex PCR, lists solely in-frame clones and lacks some. Found here are about 140,000 clones, 92% of them singletons; the top ten hold roughly 3.5%. The sequence was obtained from an adult who received the AZD1222 COVID-19 vaccine. The V gene is TRBV6-2 or TRBV6-3, the J gene TRBJ2-1; 10 bases line up with TRBD2. The specimen comprised peripheral blood, sampled 28 days after the second AZD1222 dose. This CDR3 is CASSKAGGYNEQFF. For the CDR3, the DNA is TGTGCCAGCAGTAAAGCGGGAGGGTACAATGAGCAGTTCTTC.